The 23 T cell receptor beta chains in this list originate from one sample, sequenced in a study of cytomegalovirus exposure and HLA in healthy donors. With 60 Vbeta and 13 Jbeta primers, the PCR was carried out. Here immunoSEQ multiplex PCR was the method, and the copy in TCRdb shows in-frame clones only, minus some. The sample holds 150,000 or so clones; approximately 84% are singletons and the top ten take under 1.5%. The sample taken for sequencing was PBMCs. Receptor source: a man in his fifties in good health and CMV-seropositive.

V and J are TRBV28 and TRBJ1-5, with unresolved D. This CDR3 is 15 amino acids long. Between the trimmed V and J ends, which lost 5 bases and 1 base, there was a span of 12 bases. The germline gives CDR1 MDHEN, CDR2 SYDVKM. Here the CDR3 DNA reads TGTGCCAGCAGTGTGACATCGGGGAGCAATCAGCCCCAGCATTTT. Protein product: CASSVTSGSNQPQHF.

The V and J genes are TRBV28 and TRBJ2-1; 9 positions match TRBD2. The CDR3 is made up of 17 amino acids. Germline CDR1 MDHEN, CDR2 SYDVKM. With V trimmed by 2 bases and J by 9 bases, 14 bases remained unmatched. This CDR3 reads CASSLASGTVWQAEQFF. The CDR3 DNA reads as TGTGCCAGCAGTTTAGCTAGCGGGACGGTTTGGCAAGCTGAGCAGTTCTTC.

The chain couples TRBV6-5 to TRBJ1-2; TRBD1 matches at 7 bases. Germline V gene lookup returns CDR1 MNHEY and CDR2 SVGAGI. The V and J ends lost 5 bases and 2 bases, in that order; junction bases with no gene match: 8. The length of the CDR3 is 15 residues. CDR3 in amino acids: CASSPTGSRNYGYTF. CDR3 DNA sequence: TGTGCCAGCAGTCCGACAGGGTCAAGAAACTATGGCTACACCTTC.

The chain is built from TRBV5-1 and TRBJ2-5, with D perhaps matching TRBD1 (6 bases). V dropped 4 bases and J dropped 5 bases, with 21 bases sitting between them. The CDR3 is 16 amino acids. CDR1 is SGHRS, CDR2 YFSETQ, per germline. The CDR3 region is CASSPNRRQGMETQYF. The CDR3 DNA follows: TGCGCCAGCAGCCCTAACCGACGCCAGGGGATGGAGACCCAGTACTTC.

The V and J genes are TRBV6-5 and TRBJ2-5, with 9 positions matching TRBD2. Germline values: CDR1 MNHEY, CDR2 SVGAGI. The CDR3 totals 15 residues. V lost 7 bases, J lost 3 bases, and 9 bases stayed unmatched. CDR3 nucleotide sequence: TGTGCCAGCACCAAGACTAGCGGACCAAAAGAGACCCAGTACTTC. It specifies CASTKTSGPKETQYF.

The CDR3 DNA is TGTGCTAGTGGTTTGGGAGACAGGGGCATTTGGCCAGGCCAAGAGACCCAGTACTTC. Amino acids: CASGLGDRGIWPGQETQYF. The chain combines TRBV12-5 with TRBJ2-5, with 8 bases matching TRBD1. This CDR3 region has 19 residues. Germline V gene lookup returns CDR1 LGHNT and CDR2 FRNRAP. Trimming cost V 1 base and J 1 base; bases outside gene matches: 14.

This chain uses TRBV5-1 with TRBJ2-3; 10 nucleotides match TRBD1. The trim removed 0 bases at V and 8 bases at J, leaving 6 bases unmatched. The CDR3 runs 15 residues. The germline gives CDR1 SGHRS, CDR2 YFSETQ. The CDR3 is CASSLVGQGVTTQYF. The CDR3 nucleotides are TGCGCCAGCAGCTTGGTCGGACAGGGGGTTACTACGCAGTATTTT.

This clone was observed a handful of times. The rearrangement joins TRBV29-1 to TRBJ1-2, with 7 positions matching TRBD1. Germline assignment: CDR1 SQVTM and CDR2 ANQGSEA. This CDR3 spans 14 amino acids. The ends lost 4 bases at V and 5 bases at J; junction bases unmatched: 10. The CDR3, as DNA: TGCAGCGTTGTTCGGGGCGGACAGGTTTATGGCTACACCTTC. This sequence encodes CSVVRGGQVYGYTF.

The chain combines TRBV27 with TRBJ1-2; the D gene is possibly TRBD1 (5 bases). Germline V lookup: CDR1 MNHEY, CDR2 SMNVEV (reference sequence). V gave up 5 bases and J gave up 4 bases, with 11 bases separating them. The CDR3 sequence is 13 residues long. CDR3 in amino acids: CASSPLDSYGYTF. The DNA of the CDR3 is TGTGCCAGCAGTCCCCTCGACAGCTATGGCTACACCTTC.

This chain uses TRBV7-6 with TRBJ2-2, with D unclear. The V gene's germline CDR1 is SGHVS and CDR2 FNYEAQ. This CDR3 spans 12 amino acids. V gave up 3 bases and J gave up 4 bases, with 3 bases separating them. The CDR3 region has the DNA TGTGCCAGCAGCTTCATCACCGGGGAGCTGTTTTTT. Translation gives CASSFITGELFF.

The CDR3 spells CASSDTGQGGGETQYF. The CDR3 coding sequence is TGTGCCAGCAGTGATACGGGCCAAGGGGGCGGAGAGACCCAGTACTTC. The chain carries TRBV6-1 and TRBJ2-5, with 7 bases that match TRBD1. CDR3 length: 16 residues. Germline values: CDR1 MNHNS, CDR2 SASEGT. V lost 3 bases, J lost 4 bases, and 11 bases stayed unmatched.

This CDR3 reads CASSRAGTGGGTTNEKLFF. CDR3 nucleotides: TGCGCCAGCAGCCGAGCCGGGACAGGGGGCGGGACAACTAATGAAAAACTGTTTTTT. This rearrangement joins TRBV5-1 to TRBJ1-4; TRBD1 matches 12 bases. There are 19 residues in the CDR3. V trimming: 4 bases; J trimming: 0 bases; junction bases outside the gene matches: 10. Germline CDR1 reads SGHRS; CDR2 reads YFSETQ.

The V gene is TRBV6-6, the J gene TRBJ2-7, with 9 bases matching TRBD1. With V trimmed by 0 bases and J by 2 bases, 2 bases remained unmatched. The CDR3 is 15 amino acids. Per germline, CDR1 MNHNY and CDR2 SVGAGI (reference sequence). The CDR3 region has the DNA TGTGCCAGCAGTTACTCGGACAGGGGTACCTACGAGCAGTACTTC. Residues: CASSYSDRGTYEQYF.

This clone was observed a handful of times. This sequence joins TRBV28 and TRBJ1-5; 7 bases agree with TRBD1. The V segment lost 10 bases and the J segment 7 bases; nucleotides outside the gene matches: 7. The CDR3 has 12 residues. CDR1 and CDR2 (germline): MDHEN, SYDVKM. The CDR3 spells CATTGVGQPQHF. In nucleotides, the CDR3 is TGTGCCACTACAGGGGTTGGCCAGCCCCAGCATTTT. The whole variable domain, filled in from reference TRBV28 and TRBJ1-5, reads DVKVTQSSRYLVKRTGEKVFLECVQDMDHENMFWYRQDPGLGLRLIYFSYDVKMKEKGDIPEGYSVSREKKERFSLILESASTNQTSMYLCATTGVGQPQHFGDGTRLSIL.

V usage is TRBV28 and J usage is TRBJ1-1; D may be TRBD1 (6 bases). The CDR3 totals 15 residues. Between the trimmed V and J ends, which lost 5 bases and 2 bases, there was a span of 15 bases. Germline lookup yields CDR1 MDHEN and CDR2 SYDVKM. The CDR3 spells CASSPQLGHNTEAFF. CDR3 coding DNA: TGTGCCAGCAGTCCCCAATTGGGACATAACACTGAAGCTTTCTTT.

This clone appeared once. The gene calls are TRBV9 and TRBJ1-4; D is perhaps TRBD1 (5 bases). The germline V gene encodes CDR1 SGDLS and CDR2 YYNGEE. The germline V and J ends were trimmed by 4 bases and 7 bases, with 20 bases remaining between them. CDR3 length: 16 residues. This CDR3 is CASSPTGGDGSEKLFF. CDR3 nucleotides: TGTGCCAGCAGCCCCACCGGGGGGGACGGGAGTGAAAAACTGTTTTTT.

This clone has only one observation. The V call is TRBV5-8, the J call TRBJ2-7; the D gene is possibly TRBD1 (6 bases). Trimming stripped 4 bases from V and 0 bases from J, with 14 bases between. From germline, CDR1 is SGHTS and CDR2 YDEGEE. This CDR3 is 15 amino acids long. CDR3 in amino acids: CASSLGQLVSYEQYF. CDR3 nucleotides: TGTGCCAGCAGCCTCGGACAGTTAGTCTCCTACGAGCAGTACTTC.

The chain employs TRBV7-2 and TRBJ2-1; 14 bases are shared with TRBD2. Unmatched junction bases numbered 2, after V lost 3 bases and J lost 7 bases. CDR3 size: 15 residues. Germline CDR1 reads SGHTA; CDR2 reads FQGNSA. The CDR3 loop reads CASSFGTSGSNEQFF. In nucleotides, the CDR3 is TGTGCCAGCAGCTTCGGGACTAGCGGGAGTAATGAGCAGTTCTTC. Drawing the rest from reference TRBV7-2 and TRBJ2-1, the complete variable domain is GAGVSQSPSNKVTEKGKDVELRCDPISGHTALYWYRQSLGQGLEFLIYFQGNSAPDKSGLPSDRFSAERTGGSVSTLTIQRTQQEDSAVYLCASSFGTSGSNEQFFGPGTRLTVL.

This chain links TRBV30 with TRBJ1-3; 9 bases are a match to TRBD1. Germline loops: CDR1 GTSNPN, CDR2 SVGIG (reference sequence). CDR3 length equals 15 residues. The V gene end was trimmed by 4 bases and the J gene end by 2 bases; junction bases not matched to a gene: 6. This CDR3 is CAWTLQGATGNTIYF. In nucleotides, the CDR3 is TGTGCCTGGACTCTACAGGGGGCCACTGGAAACACCATATATTTT.

For the CDR3, the DNA is TGCGCCAGCAGCCAAGACTCTGTAAGGGTGGTAGGGGTCAATGAGCAGTTCTTC. Translating gives CASSQDSVRVVGVNEQFF. The chain carries TRBV4-1 and TRBJ2-1; D possibly corresponds to TRBD1 (5 bases). Germline loops: CDR1 MGHRA, CDR2 YSYEKL. V dropped 0 bases and J dropped 6 bases, with 21 bases sitting between them. The CDR3 runs to 18 residues.

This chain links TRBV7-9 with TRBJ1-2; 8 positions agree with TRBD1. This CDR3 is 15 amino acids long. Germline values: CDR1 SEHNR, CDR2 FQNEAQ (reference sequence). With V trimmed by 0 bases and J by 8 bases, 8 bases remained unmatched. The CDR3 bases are TGTGCCAGCAGCTTAGCCCAGACAGGGGAGGGAGGCTACACCTTC. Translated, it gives CASSLAQTGEGGYTF.

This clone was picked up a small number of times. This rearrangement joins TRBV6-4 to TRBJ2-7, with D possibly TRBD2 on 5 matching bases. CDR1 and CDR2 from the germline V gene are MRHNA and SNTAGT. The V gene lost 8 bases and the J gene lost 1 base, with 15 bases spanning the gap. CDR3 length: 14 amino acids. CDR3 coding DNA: TGTGCCAGCCCCTCGGACCGAGGGTCCTACGAGCAGTACTTC. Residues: CASPSDRGSYEQYF.

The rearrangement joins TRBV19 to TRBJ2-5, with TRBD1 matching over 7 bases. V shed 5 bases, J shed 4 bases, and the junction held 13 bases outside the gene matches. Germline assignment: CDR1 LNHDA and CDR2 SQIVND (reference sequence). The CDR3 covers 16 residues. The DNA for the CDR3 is TGTGCCAGTAGTCCCAGGGGGTACGAGGGGACAGAGACCCAGTACTTC. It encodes CASSPRGYEGTETQYF.